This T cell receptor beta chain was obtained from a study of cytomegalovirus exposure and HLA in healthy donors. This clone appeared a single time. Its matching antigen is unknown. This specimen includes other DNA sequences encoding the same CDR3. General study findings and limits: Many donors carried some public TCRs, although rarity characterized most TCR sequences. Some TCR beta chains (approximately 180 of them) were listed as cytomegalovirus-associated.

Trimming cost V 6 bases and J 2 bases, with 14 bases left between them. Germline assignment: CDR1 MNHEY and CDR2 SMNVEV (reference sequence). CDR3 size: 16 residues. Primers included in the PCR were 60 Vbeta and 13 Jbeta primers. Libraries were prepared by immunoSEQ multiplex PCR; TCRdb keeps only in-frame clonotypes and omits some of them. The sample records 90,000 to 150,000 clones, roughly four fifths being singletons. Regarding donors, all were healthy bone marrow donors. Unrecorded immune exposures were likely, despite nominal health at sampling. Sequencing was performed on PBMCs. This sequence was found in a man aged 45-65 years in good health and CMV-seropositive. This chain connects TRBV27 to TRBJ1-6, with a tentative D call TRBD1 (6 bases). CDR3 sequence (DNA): TGTGCCAGCAGGGGGGCTAGGACAGCCTATAATTCACCCCTCCACTTT. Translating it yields CASRGARTAYNSPLHF.